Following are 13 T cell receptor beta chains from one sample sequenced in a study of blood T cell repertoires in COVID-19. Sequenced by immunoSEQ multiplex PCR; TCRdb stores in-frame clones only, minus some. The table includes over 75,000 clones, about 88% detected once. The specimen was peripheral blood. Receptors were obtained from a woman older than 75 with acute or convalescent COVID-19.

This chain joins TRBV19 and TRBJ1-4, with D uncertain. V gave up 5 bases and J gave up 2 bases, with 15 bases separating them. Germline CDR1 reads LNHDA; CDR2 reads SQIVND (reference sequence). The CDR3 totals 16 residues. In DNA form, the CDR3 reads TGTGCCAGTAGTCTTACTTCCACCTATACTAATGAAAAACTGTTTTTT. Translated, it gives CASSLTSTYTNEKLFF.

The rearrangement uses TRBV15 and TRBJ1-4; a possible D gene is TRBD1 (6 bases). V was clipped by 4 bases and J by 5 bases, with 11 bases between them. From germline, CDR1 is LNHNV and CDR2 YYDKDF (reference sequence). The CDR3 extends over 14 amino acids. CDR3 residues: CATSIGGRNEKLFF. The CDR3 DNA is TGTGCCACCAGCATCGGGGGGCGGAATGAAAAACTGTTTTTT.

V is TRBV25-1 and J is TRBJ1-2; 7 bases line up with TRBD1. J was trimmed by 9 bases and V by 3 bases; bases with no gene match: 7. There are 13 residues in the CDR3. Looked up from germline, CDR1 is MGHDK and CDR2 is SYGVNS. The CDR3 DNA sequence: TGTGCCAGCAGTGAGCGGGACAGATTTCGCTACACCTTC. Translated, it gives CASSERDRFRYTF.

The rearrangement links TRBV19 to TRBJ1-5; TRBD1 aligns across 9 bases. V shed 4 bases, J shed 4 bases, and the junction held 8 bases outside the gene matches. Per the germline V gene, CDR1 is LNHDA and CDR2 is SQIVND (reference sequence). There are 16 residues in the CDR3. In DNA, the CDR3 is TGTGCCAGTAGTAACCGGGACAGGGCATGGAATCAGCCCCAGCATTTT. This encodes CASSNRDRAWNQPQHF.

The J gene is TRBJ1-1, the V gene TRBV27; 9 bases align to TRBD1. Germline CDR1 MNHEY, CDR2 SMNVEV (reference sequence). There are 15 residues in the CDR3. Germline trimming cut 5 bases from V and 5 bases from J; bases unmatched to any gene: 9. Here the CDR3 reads CASSPGQGWSTEAFF. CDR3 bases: TGTGCCAGCAGTCCCGGACAGGGGTGGTCGACTGAAGCTTTCTTT.

The CDR3: CASSFLAPDTQYF. CDR3 DNA: TGTGCCAGCAGTTTTCTGGCTCCAGATACGCAGTATTTT. V is TRBV12-3 or TRBV12-4 and J is TRBJ2-3; D remains unclear. This CDR3 contains 13 residues. Trimming cost V 3 bases and J 4 bases, with 8 bases left between them.

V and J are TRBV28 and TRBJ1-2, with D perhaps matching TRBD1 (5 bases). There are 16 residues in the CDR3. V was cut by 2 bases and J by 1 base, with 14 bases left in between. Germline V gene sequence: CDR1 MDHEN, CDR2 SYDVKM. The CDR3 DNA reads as TGTGCCAGCAGTTTAGTTCGGGCAGGGATTAACTATGGCTACACCTTC. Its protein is CASSLVRAGINYGYTF.

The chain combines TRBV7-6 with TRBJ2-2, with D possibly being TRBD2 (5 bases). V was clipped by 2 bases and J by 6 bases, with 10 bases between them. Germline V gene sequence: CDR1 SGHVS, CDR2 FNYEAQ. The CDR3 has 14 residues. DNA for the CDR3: TGTGCCAGCAGCTTACAGCGGACGGCCGGGGAGCTGTTTTTT. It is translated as CASSLQRTAGELFF.

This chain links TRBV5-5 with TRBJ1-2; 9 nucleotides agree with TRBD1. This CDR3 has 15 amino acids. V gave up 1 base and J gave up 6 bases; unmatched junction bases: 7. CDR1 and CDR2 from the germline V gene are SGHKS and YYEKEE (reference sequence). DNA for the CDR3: TGTGCCAGCAGCTTGCCTAGGAGGGACAGGGATGGCTACACCTTC. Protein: CASSLPRRDRDGYTF.

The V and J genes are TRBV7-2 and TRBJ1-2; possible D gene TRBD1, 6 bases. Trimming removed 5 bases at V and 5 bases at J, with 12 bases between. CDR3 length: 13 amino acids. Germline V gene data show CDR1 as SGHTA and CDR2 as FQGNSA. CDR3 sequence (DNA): TGTGCCAGCAGCCCCAAGGGGGAGTATGGCTACACCTTC. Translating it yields CASSPKGEYGYTF.

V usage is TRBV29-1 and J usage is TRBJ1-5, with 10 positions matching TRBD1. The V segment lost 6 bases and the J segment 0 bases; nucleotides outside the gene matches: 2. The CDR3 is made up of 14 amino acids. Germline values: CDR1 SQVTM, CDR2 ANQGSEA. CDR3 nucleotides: TGCAGCGTGAGGGACAGGGGTAGCAATCAGCCCCAGCATTTT. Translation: CSVRDRGSNQPQHF.

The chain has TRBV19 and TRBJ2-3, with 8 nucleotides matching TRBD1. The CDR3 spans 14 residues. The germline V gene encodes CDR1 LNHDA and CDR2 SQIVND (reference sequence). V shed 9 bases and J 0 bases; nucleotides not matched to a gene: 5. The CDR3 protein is CASGGQVSTDTQYF. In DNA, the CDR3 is TGTGCCAGCGGGGGACAGGTTAGCACAGATACGCAGTATTTT. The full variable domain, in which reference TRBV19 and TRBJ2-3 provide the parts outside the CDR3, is DGGITQSPKYLFRKEGQNVTLSCEQNLNHDAMYWYRQDPGQGLRLIYYSQIVNDFQKGDIAEGYSVSREKKESFPLTVTSAQKNPTAFYLCASGGQVSTDTQYFGPGTRLTVL.

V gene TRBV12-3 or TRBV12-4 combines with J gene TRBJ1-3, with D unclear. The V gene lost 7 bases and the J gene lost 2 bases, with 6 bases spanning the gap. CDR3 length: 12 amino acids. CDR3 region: CASTGAGNTIYF. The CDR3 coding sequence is TGTGCCAGCACCGGTGCTGGAAACACCATATATTTT.